This T cell receptor (beta chain) was sequenced for a study of blood T cell repertoires in COVID-19. Produced via immunoSEQ multiplex PCR; TCRdb's table is partial and in-frame only. Among hundreds of thousands of clones, roughly nine tenths were seen once, and the ten largest hold roughly 0.99%. Categorization into cohorts depended on clinical history that participants reported. This CDR3 region has 13 residues. From germline, CDR1 is KGHSH and CDR2 LQKENI. V was clipped by 8 bases and J by 5 bases, with 16 bases between them. The sequence came from a man aged 18 to 29 who had recovered from COVID-19. The specimen sequenced was PBMCs or T cells enriched from blood (not recorded which). J is TRBJ2-7 and V is TRBV18; TRBD1 might be the D (5 bases). This CDR3 reads CASKQVESDEQYF. As DNA, the CDR3 is TGTGCCAGCAAACAGGTGGAGTCTGACGAGCAGTACTTC.